A single T cell receptor (beta chain) is shown here with its context. These data are taken from a study of blood T cell repertoires in COVID-19. Across the whole study: The cDNA or gDNA used as material had been derived from T cells, B-cell-depleted T cells, or PBMCs.

With V trimmed by 4 bases and J by 2 bases, 5 bases remained unmatched. The CDR3 is made up of 15 amino acids. Germline V gene data show CDR1 as SGHRS and CDR2 as YFSETQ. Data came from immunoSEQ multiplex PCR; TCRdb stores just in-frame clones and leaves some out. The profile shows 100,000 to 150,000 clones, 75% to 90% of them singletons. This TCR came from a woman aged 80 or older with COVID-19, enrolled during active disease. The V and J genes are TRBV5-1 and TRBJ2-2; 7 nucleotides match TRBD2. Sequenced: peripheral blood. The CDR3 bases are TGCGCCAGCAGCGCGTCTAGCGGTAACACCGGGGAGCTGTTTTTT. This translates into CASSASSGNTGELFF. Full variable domain (remainder filled in from reference TRBV5-1 and TRBJ2-2): KAGVTQTPRYLIKTRGQQVTLSCSPISGHRSVSWYQQTPGQGLQFLFEYFSETQRNKGNFPGRFSGRQFSNSRSEMNVSTLELGDSALYLCASSASSGNTGELFFGEGSRLTVL.